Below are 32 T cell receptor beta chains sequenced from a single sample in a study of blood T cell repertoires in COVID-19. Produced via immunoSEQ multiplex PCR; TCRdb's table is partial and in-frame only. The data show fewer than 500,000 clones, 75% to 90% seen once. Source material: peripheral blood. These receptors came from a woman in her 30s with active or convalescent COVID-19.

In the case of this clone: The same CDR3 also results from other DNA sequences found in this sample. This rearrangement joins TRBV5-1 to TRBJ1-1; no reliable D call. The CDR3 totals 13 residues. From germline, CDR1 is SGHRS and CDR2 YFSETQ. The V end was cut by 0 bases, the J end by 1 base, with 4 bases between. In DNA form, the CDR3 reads TGCGCCAGCAGCTTGGACTCGAACACTGAAGCTTTCTTT. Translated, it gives CASSLDSNTEAFF. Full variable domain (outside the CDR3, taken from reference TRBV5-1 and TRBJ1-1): KAGVTQTPRYLIKTRGQQVTLSCSPISGHRSVSWYQQTPGQGLQFLFEYFSETQRNKGNFPGRFSGRQFSNSRSEMNVSTLELGDSALYLCASSLDSNTEAFFGQGTRLTVV.

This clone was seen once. CDR3 residues: CAISDGGDGYTF. The DNA for the CDR3 is TGTGCCATCAGTGACGGAGGGGATGGCTACACCTTC. V is TRBV10-3 and J is TRBJ1-2, with D perhaps TRBD1 (5 bases). The CDR3 runs to 12 residues. V was clipped by 3 bases and J by 6 bases, with 8 bases between them. Germline V gene data show CDR1 as ENHRY and CDR2 as SYGVKD.

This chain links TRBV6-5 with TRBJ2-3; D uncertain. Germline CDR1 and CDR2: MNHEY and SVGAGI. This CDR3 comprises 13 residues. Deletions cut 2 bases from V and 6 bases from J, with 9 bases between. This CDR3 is CASSYTPGDTQYF. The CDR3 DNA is TGTGCCAGCAGTTACACACCCGGGGATACGCAGTATTTT.

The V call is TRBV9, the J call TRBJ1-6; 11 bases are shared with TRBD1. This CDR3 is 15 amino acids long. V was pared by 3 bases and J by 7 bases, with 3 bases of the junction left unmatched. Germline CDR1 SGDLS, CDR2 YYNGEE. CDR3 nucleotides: TGTGCCAGCAGCGAGGACAGGGGGCGAAATTCACCCCTCCACTTT. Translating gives CASSEDRGRNSPLHF.

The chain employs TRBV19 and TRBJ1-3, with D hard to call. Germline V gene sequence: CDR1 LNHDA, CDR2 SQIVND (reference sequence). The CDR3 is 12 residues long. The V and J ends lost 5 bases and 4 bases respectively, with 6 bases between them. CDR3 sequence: CASSVQGNTIYF. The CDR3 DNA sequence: TGTGCCAGTAGTGTACAGGGAAACACCATATATTTT.

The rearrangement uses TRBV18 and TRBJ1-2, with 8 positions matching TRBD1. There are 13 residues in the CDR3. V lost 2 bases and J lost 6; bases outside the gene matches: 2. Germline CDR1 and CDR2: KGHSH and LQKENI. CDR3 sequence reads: CASSPNRGDGYTF. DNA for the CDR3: TGTGCCAGCTCACCAAACAGGGGGGATGGCTACACCTTC.

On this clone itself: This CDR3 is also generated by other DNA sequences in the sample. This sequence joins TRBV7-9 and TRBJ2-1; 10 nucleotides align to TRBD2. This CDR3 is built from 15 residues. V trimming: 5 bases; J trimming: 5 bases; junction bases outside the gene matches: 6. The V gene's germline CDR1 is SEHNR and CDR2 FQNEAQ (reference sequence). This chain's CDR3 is CASSLGLAGDNEQFF. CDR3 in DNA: TGTGCCAGCAGCCTGGGGCTAGCGGGAGACAATGAGCAGTTCTTC.

The CDR3 spells CASSSPQTGDTEAFF. CDR3 coding DNA: TGTGCCAGCAGTTCCCCCCAGACAGGGGACACTGAAGCTTTCTTT. The rearrangement links TRBV3-1 (or the pseudogene TRBV3-2) to TRBJ1-1; 8 positions agree with TRBD1. In germline, CDR1 is LGHDT, CDR2 YNNKEL (reference sequence). The trim removed 6 bases at V and 3 bases at J, leaving 9 bases unmatched. This CDR3 has 15 residues.

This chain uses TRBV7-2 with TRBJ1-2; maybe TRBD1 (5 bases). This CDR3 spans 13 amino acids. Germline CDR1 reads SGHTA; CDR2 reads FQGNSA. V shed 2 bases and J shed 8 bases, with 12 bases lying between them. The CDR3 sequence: CASSLTARVGYTF. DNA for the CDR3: TGTGCCAGCAGCTTAACCGCCAGGGTCGGCTACACCTTC.

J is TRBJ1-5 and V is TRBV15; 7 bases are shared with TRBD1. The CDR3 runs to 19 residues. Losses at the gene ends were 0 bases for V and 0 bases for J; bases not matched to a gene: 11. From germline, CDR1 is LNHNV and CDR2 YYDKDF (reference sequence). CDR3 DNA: TGTGCCACCAGCAGAGAAACCGAACAGGGGTACGGTAGCAATCAGCCCCAGCATTTT. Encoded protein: CATSRETEQGYGSNQPQHF.

The CDR3 DNA reads TGCGCCAGCAGCTTGTCTAGCGGGGGGTTGAATGAGCAGTTCTTC. Translated, it gives CASSLSSGGLNEQFF. The chain employs TRBV5-1 and TRBJ2-1; TRBD2 agrees at 11 bases. The V and J ends lost 1 base and 7 bases, in that order; junction bases with no gene match: 4. The CDR3 is 15 residues long. Germline lookup yields CDR1 SGHRS and CDR2 YFSETQ.

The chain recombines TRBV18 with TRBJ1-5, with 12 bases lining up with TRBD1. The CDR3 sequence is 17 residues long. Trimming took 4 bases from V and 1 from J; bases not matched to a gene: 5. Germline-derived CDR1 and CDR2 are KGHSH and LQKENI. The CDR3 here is CASSQGTGGASNQPQHF. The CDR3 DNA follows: TGTGCCAGCTCACAGGGGACAGGGGGCGCAAGCAATCAGCCCCAGCATTTT.

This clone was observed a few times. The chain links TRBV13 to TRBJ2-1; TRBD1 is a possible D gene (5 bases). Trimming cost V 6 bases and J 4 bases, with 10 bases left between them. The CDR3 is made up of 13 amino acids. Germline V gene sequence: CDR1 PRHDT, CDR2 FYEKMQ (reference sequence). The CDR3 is CASSPDSYNEQFF. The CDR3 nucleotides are TGTGCCAGCAGTCCCGACAGTTACAATGAGCAGTTCTTC.

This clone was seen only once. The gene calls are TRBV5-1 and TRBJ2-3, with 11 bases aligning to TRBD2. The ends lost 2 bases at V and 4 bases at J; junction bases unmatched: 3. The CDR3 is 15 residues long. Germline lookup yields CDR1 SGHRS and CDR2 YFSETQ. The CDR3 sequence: CASSLLAGDADTQYF. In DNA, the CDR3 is TGCGCCAGCAGCTTACTAGCGGGGGATGCAGATACGCAGTATTTT. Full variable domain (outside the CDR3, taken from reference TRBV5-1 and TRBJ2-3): KAGVTQTPRYLIKTRGQQVTLSCSPISGHRSVSWYQQTPGQGLQFLFEYFSETQRNKGNFPGRFSGRQFSNSRSEMNVSTLELGDSALYLCASSLLAGDADTQYFGPGTRLTVL.

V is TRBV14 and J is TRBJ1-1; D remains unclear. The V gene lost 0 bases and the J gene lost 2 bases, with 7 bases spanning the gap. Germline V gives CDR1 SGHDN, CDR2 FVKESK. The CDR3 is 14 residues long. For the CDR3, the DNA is TGTGCCAGCAGCCAAGAGGTCAGAAACACTGAAGCTTTCTTT. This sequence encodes CASSQEVRNTEAFF.

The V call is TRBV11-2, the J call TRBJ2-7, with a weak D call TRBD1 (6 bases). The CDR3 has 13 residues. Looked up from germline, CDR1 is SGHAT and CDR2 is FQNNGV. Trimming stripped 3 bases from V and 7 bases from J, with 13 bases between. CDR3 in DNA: TGTGCCAGCAGCTTGGGACACCCGGGTGAGCAGTACTTC. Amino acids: CASSLGHPGEQYF.

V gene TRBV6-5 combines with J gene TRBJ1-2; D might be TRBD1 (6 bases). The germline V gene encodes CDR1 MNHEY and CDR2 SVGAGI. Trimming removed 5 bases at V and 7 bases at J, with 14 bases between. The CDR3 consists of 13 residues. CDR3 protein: CASSLDRVGGYTF. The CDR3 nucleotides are TGTGCCAGCAGTCTGGACAGAGTCGGTGGCTACACCTTC.

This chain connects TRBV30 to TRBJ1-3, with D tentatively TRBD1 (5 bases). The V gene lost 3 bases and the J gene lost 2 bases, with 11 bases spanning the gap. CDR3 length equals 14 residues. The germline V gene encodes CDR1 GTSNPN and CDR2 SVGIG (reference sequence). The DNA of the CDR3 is TGTGCCTGGAGCTGGCAGGGTGCTGGAAACACCATATATTTT. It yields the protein CAWSWQGAGNTIYF.

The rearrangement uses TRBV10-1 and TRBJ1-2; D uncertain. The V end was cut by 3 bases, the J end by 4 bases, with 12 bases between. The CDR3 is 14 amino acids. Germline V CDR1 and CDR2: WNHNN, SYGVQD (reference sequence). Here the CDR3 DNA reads TGCGCCAGCAGTGAAGATGCTCGGGGCTATGGCTACACCTTC. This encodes CASSEDARGYGYTF.

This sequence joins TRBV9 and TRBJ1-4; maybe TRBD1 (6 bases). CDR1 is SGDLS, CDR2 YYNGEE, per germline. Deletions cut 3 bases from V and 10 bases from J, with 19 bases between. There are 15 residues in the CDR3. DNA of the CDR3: TGTGCCAGCAGCGGCTCGGACAGCGCGCTAGGAAAACTGTTTTTT. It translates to CASSGSDSALGKLFF.

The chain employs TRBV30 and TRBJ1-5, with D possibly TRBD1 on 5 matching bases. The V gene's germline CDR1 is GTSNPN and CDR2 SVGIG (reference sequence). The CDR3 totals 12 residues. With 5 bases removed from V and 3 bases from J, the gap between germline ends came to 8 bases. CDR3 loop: CAWSGPNQPQHF. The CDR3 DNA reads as TGTGCCTGGTCAGGGCCCAATCAGCCCCAGCATTTT.

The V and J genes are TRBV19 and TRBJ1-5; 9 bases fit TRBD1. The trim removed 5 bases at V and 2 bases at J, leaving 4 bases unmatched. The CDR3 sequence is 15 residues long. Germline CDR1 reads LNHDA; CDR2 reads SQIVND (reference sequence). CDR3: CASSVQGAGNQPQHF. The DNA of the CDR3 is TGTGCCAGTAGTGTACAGGGGGCCGGCAATCAGCCCCAGCATTTT.

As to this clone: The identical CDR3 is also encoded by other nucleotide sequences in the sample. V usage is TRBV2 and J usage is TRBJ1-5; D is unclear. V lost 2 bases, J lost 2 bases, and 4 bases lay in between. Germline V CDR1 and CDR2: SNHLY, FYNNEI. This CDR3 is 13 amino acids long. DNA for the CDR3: TGTGCCAGCAGTGAAAGAGGCAATCAGCCCCAGCATTTT. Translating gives CASSERGNQPQHF.

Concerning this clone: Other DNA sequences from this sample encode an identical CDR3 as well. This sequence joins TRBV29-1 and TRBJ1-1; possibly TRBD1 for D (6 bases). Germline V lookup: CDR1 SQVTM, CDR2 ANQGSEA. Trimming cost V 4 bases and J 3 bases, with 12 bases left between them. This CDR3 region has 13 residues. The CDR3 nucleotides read TGCAGCGTTGGGGGGGGCGTGGACACTGAAGCTTTCTTT. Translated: CSVGGGVDTEAFF. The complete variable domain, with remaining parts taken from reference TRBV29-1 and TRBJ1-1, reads SAVISQKPSRDICQRGTSLTIQCQVDSQVTMMFWYRQQPGQSLTLIATANQGSEATYESGFVIDKFPISRPNLTFSTLTVSNMSPEDSSIYLCSVGGGVDTEAFFGQGTRLTVV.

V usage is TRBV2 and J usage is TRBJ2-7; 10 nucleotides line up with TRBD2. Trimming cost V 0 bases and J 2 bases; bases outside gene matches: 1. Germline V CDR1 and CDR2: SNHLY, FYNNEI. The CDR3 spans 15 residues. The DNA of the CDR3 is TGTGCCAGCAGTGAAGCACTAGCGGGGCCCTACGAGCAGTACTTC. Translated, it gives CASSEALAGPYEQYF.

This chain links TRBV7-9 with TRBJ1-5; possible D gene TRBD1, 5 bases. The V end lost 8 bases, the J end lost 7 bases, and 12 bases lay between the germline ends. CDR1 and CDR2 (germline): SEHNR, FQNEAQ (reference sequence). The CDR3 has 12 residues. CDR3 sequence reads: CASGGDSQPQHF. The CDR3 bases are TGTGCCAGCGGAGGGGATAGCCAGCCCCAGCATTTT.

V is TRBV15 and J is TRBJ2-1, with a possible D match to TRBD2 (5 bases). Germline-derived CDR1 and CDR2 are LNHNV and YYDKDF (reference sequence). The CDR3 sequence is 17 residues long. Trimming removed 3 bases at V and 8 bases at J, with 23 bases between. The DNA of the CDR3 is TGTGCCACCAGCAGGTCCCTTCCCGGCACGGGGTGGGATGAGCAGTTCTTC. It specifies CATSRSLPGTGWDEQFF. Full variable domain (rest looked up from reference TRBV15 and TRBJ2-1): DAMVIQNPRYQVTQFGKPVTLSCSQTLNHNVMYWYQQKSSQAPKLLFHYYDKDFNNEADTPDNFQSRRPNTSFCFLDIRSPGLGDTAMYLCATSRSLPGTGWDEQFFGPGTRLTVL.

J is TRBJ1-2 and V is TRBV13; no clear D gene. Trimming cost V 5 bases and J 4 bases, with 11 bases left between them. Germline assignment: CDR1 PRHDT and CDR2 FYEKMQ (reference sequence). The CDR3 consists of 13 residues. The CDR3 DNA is TGTGCCAGCAGCCCGAGAGGCAGCTATGGCTACACCTTC. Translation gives CASSPRGSYGYTF.

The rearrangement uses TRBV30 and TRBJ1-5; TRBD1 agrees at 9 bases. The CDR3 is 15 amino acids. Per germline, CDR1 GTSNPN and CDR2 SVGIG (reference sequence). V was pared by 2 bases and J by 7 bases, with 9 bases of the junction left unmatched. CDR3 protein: CAWSNNGQGSQPQHF. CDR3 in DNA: TGTGCCTGGAGTAACAACGGACAGGGGTCCCAGCCCCAGCATTTT.

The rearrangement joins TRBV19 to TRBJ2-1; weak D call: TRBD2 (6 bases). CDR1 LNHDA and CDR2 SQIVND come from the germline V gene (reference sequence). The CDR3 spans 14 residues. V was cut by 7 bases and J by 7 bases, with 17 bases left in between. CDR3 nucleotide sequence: TGTGCCAGTAAAGGGGACGGGAGTTCTAATGAGCAGTTCTTC. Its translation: CASKGDGSSNEQFF.

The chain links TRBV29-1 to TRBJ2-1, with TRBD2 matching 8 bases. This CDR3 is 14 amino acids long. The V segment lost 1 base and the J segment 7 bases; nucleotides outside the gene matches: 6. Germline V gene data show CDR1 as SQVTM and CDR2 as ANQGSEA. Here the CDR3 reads CSVEGPGGENEQFF. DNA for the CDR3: TGCAGCGTTGAAGGACCGGGGGGGGAAAATGAGCAGTTCTTC.

This CDR3 reads CASSILAGTGGINQPQHF. CDR3 coding DNA: TGTGCCAGTAGTATCCTCGCCGGGACAGGAGGAATCAATCAGCCCCAGCATTTT. The chain uses TRBV19 and TRBJ1-5; 8 nucleotides align to TRBD1. The germline CDR1 and CDR2 sequences are LNHDA and SQIVND (reference sequence). V was clipped by 3 bases and J by 3 bases; unmatched bases: 13. This CDR3 has 18 residues.